Described below is a single T cell receptor beta chain sequence and its context. V gave up 2 bases and J gave up 4 bases, with 11 bases separating them. Germline V gives CDR1 MDHEN, CDR2 SYDVKM. CDR3 length equals 14 residues. Assignment of participants to cohorts was predicated upon participant-reported clinical history. In Cohort 3, a recovered donor had either two negative PCRs, clearance, or symptom resolution. In the original analysis: Quantification of nucleated cells was approximated via reference gene primer amplification. Sequencing was performed with immunoSEQ multiplex PCR; in TCRdb, only in-frame clones are kept and a portion is missing. The DNA gave D and trimming, while V, J and clone size come from that table. There are 400,000 or so clones in the sample; less than 95% occur only once, and about 0.6% lies in the top ten. The sample originates from a study of blood T cell repertoires in COVID-19. Study context: Nucleic acid was either cDNA or gDNA, and it came from T cells, B-cell-depleted T cells, or PBMCs.

Sequencing was performed on PBMCs or T cells enriched from blood (not recorded which). V gene TRBV28 combines with J gene TRBJ1-2, with unresolved D. The receptor was isolated from a man between 18 and 35 years old who had recovered from COVID-19. For the CDR3, the DNA is TGTGCCAGCAGTTTAGCCAGCGTTCCCTATGGCTACACCTTC. Translation: CASSLASVPYGYTF.